The T cell receptor (beta chain) under discussion was sequenced for a study of identical twins. This CDR3 is 12 amino acids long. Germline-derived CDR1 and CDR2 are SGHDT and YYEEEE. The germline V and J ends were trimmed by 7 bases and 7 bases, with 12 bases remaining between them. MiXCR, applied by TCRdb to the 5' RACE reads, yields one record per CDR3 protein. Of roughly 720,000 distinct CDR3 sequences listed, roughly 18% are singletons. The sample was also linked to a second study, of T cells expressing NK-cell markers. That work adds: A few donors' CD3+CD56-NKG2C+ cells were dominated by the same clonotypes.

The source of this sequence is a woman between 18 and 29 years old in good health. This rearrangement joins TRBV5-6 to TRBJ1-5; D ambiguous. The sequenced material came from PBMCs. The CDR3 nucleotides read TGTGCCAGCGAAGCGGTTGGACAGCCCCAGCATTTT. Protein sequence: CASEAVGQPQHF.